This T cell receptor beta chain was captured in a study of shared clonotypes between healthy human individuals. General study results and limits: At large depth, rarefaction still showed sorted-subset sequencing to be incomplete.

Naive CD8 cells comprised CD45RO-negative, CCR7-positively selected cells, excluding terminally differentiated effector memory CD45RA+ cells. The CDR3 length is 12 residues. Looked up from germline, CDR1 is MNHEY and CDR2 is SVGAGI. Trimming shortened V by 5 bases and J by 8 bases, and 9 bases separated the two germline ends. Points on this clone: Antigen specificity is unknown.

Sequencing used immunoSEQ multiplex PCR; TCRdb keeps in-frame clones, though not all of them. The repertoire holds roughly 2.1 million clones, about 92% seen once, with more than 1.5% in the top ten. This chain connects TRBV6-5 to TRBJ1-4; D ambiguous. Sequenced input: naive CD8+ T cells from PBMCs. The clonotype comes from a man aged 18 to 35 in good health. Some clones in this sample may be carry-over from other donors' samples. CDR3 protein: CASSVVQEKLFF. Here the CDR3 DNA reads TGTGCCAGCAGTGTTGTACAGGAAAAACTGTTTTTT.